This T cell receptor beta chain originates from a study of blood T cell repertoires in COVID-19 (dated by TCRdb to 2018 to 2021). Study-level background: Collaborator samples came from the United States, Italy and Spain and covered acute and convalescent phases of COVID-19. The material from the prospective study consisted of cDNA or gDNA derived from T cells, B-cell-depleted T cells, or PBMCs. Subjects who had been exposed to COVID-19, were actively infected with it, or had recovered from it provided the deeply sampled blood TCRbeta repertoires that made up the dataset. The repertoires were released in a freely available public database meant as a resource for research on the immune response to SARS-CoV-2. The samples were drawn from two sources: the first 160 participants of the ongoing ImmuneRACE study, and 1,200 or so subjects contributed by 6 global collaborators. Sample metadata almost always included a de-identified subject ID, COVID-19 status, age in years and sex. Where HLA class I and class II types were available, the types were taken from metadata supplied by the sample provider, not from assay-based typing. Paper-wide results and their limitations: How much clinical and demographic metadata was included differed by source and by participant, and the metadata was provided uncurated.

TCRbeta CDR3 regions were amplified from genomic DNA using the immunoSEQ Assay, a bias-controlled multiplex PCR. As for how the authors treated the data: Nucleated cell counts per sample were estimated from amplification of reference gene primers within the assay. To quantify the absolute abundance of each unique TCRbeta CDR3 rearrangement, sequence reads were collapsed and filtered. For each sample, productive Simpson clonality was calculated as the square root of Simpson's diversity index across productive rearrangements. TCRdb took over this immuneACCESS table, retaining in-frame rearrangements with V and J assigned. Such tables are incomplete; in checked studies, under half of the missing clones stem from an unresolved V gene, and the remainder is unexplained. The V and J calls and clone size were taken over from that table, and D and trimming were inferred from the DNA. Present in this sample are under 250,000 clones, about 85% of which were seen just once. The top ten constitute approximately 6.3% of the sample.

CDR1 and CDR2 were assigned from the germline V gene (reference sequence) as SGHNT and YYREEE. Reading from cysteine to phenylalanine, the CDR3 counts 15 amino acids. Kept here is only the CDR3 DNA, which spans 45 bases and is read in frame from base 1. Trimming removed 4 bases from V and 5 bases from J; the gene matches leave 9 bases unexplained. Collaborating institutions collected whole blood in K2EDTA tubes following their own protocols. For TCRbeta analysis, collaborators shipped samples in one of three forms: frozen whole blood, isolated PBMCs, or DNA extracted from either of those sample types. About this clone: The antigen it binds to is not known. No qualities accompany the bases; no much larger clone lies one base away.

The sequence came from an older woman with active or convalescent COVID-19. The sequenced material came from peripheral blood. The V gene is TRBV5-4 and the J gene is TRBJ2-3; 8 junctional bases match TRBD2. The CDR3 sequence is CASSPKSGGIDTQYF. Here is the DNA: TGTGCCAGCAGCCCCAAAAGCGGGGGAATAGATACGCAGTATTTT.